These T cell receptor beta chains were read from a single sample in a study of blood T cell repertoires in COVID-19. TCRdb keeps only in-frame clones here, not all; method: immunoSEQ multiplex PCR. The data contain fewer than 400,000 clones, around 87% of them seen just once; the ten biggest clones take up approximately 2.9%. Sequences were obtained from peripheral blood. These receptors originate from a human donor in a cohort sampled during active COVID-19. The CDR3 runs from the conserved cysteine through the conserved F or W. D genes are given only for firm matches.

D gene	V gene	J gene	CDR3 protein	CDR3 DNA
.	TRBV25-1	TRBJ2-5	CASSPRRGRETQYF	TGTGCCAGCAGTCCTCGGAGGGGCAGAGAGACCCAGTACTTC
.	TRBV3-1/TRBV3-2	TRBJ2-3	CASSQDLAADTQYF	TGTGCCAGCAGCCAAGATCTGGCGGCAGATACGCAGTATTTT
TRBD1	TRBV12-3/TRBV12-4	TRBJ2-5	CASRTGLEETQYF	TGTGCCAGCAGGACAGGGTTAGAAGAGACCCAGTACTTC
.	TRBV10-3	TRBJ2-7	CAISETDAGSSYEQYF	TGTGCCATCAGTGAGACCGATGCGGGGAGCTCCTACGAGCAGTACTTC
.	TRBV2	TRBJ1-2	CASKGWGVYGYTF	TGTGCCAGCAAGGGGTGGGGGGTCTATGGCTACACCTTC
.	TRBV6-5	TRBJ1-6	CASSWTESSYNSPLHF	TGTGCCAGCAGTTGGACAGAGAGCTCCTATAATTCACCCCTCCACTTT
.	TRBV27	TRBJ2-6	CASANEAPSGANVLTF	TGTGCCAGCGCAAACGAGGCCCCCTCTGGGGCCAACGTCCTGACTTTC
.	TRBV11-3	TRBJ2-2	CASSLVAGAGELFF	TGTGCCAGCAGCTTAGTCGCGGGCGCCGGGGAGCTGTTTTTT
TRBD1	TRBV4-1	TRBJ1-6	CASSQLGQGALHF	TGCGCCAGCAGCCAACTGGGACAGGGGGCTCTCCACTTT
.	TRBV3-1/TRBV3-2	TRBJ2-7	CASSQDRLAGADYEQYF	TGTGCCAGCAGCCAAGATCGATTGGCAGGGGCCGACTACGAGCAGTACTTC
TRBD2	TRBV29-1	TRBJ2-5	CSVGGFGGGQETQYF	TGCAGCGTTGGAGGGTTCGGGGGGGGTCAAGAGACCCAGTACTTC
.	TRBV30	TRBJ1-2	CAWTRRGLDFYGYTF	TGTGCCTGGACCCGGCGGGGGCTCGATTTCTATGGCTACACCTTC
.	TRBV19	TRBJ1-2	CASSMRGGGYGYTF	TGTGCCAGTAGTATGCGGGGGGGAGGCTATGGCTACACCTTC
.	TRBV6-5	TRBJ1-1	CASSGGPEVTEAFF	TGTGCCAGCAGCGGTGGGCCGGAGGTCACTGAAGCTTTCTTT
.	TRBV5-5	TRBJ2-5	CASSRRGISLEETQYF	TGTGCCAGCAGCCGTAGGGGAATTTCCCTCGAAGAGACCCAGTACTTC
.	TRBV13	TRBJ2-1	CASSLYPPSGQSSYNEQFF	TGTGCCAGCAGCTTATATCCCCCGTCAGGCCAAAGCTCCTACAATGAGCAGTTCTTC
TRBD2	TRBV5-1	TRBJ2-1	CASSLASGAYNEQFF	TGCGCCAGCAGCTTAGCTAGCGGGGCGTACAATGAGCAGTTCTTC
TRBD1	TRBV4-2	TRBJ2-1	CASSQTDRGPYNEQFF	TGTGCCAGCAGCCAAACCGACAGGGGGCCCTACAATGAGCAGTTCTTC
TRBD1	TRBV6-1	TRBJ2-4	CASSERDRGLVKNIQYF	TGTGCCAGCAGTGAGCGGGACAGGGGGCTTGTCAAAAACATTCAGTACTTC